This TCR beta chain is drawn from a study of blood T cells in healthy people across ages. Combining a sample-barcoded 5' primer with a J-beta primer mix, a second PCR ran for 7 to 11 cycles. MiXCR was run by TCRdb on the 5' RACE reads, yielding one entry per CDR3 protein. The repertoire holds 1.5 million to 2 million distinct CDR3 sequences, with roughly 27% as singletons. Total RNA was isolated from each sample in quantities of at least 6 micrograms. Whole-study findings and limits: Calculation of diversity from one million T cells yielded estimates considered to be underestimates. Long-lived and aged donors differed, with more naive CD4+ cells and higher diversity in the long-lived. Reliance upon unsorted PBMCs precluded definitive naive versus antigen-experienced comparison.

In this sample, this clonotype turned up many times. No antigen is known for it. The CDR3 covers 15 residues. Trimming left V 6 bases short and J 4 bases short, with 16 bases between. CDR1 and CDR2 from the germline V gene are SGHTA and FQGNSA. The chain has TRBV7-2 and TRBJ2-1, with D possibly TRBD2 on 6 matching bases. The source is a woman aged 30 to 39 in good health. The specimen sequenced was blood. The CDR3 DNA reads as TGTGCCAGCAGAGAGACTAGTAGCTTATACAATGAGCAGTTCTTC. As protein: CASRETSSLYNEQFF.